This note documents a single T cell receptor (beta chain) sequence. The sample originates from a study of T cell changes during pregnancy in multiple sclerosis. Using immunoSEQ multiplex PCR, the repertoire was profiled, and TCRdb retains in-frame clones only, with some absent. The table includes roughly 89,000 clones, 94% detected once. Trimming cost V 4 bases and J 4 bases, with 14 bases left between them. CDR3 length: 15 amino acids. In germline, CDR1 is LGHNA, CDR2 YNFKEQ. Sample: peripheral blood, taken after pregnancy. The clonotype comes from a female donor in good health, enrolled as a control in a pregnancy study. The chain employs TRBV4-2 and TRBJ2-1; tentative D call: TRBD2 (6 bases). The CDR3 sequence: CASSPRGSDYNEQFF. CDR3 nucleotides: TGTGCCAGCAGCCCCCGGGGGTCCGATTACAATGAGCAGTTCTTC.